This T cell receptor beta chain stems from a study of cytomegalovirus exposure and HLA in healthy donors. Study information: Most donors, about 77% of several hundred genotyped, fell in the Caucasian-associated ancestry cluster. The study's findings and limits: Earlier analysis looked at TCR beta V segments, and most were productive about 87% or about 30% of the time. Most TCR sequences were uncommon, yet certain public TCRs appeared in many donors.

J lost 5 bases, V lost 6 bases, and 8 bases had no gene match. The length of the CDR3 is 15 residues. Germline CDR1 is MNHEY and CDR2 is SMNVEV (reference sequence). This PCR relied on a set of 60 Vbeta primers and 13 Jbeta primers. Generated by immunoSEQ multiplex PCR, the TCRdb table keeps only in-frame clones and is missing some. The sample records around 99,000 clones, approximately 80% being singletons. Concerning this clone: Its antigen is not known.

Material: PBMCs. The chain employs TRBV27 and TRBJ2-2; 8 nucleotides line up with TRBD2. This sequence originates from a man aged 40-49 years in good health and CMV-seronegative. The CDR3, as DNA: TGTGCCAGCAGGCCCTCGGGGGGGCGTACCGGGGAGCTGTTTTTT. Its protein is CASRPSGGRTGELFF.